A selection of T cell receptor beta chains follows, all from one sample in a study of CD8 T cells in Susac syndrome. MiXCR was run by TCRdb on the immunoSEQ multiplex PCR reads, yielding one entry per CDR3 protein. The table includes some 150,000 distinct CDR3 sequences, roughly 94% detected once. Sequencing input: CD8+ T cells from PBMCs. The origin of the receptors is a human donor with multiple sclerosis. Each CDR3 is given with its conserved first and last residue. The D gene is left open where the match is weak. Not every row has a clone size; where given, it reads once, few, many or a size class.

d_gene,abundance,v_gene,j_gene,CDR3aa,CDR3nt
TRBD1,NA,TRBV30,TRBJ1-1,CAWVTGANTEAFF,TGTGCCTGGGTGACAGGGGCGAACACTGAAGCTTTCTTT
TRBD1,NA,TRBV27,TRBJ2-7,CASSRGTGGYEQYF,TGTGCCAGCAGTCGCGGGACAGGGGGTTACGAGCAGTACTTC
TRBD2,NA,TRBV15,TRBJ2-3,CATSSFLAGDTDTQYF,TGTGCCACCAGCTCGTTTCTAGCGGGGGACACAGATACGCAGTATTTT
NA,NA,TRBV29-1,TRBJ1-1,CSAGGGVNTEAFF,TGCAGCGCAGGCGGAGGGGTGAACACTGAAGCTTTCTTT
NA,few,TRBV7-2,TRBJ2-7,CASSLAPYEQYF,TGTGCCAGCAGCTTAGCCCCCTACGAGCAGTACTTC
NA,NA,TRBV12-3/TRBV12-4,TRBJ2-5,CASRLDRRDETQYF,TGTGCCAGCAGACTGGACAGGCGGGACGAGACCCAGTACTTC
NA,NA,TRBV28,TRBJ2-5,CASRGPGLTLETQYF,TGTGCCAGCAGGGGACCGGGTCTTACTCTAGAGACCCAGTACTTC
NA,NA,TRBV9,TRBJ2-6,CASSVVAAKDQVSGANVLTF,TGTGCCAGCAGCGTAGTGGCGGCAAAGGACCAGGTTTCTGGGGCCAACGTCCTGACTTTC
NA,NA,TRBV27,TRBJ1-1,CATREGGAGTEAFF,TGTGCCACCAGAGAGGGAGGTGCGGGCACTGAAGCTTTCTTT
TRBD1,NA,TRBV19,TRBJ1-5,CASSRTPGTGDQPQHF,TGTGCCAGTAGCCGGACCCCCGGGACAGGGGATCAGCCCCAGCATTTT
NA,NA,TRBV25-1,TRBJ2-3,CASSDRDLYTDTQYF,TGTGCCAGCAGTGACAGGGACTTATACACAGATACGCAGTATTTT
NA,NA,TRBV9,TRBJ1-1,CASSEADAAFEAFF,TGTGCCAGCAGCGAGGCGGACGCGGCCTTTGAAGCTTTCTTT
TRBD1,NA,TRBV30,TRBJ2-2,CAWNLGTATGELFF,TGTGCCTGGAATCTCGGGACAGCCACCGGGGAGCTGTTTTTT
NA,NA,TRBV30,TRBJ1-1,CAWSDPRGKEAFF,TGTGCCTGGAGTGATCCCAGGGGAAAGGAAGCTTTCTTT
TRBD2,NA,TRBV19,TRBJ2-2,CASSPRAGEDTGELFF,TGTGCCAGTAGCCCTCGAGCGGGGGAGGACACCGGGGAGCTGTTTTTT
TRBD1,once,TRBV5-1,TRBJ1-2,CASSTDRDGYTF,TGCGCCAGCAGCACCGACAGGGATGGCTACACCTTC
NA,NA,TRBV4-2,TRBJ1-2,CASSQARRNDGYTF,TGTGCCAGCAGCCAAGCCCGCAGGAATGATGGCTACACCTTC
TRBD1,NA,TRBV5-8,TRBJ1-5,CASSFEGASYQPQHF,TGTGCCAGCAGCTTCGAGGGGGCGAGTTATCAGCCCCAGCATTTT
NA,NA,TRBV12-5,TRBJ2-7,CASGLADTTLYGYEQYF,TGTGCTAGTGGTTTGGCGGACACCACATTATATGGATACGAGCAGTACTTC
NA,NA,TRBV27,TRBJ2-3,CASSFGDTQYF,TGTGCCAGCAGTTTTGGCGATACGCAGTATTTT
NA,NA,TRBV30,TRBJ2-7,CAWTGATYEQYF,TGTGCCTGGACAGGGGCTACCTACGAGCAGTACTTC
TRBD2,NA,TRBV15,TRBJ2-1,CATSTSGGESYNEQFF,TGTGCCACCAGCACTAGCGGGGGTGAGTCCTACAATGAGCAGTTCTTC
TRBD1,NA,TRBV27,TRBJ1-6,CASSLQGAGNSPLHF,TGTGCCAGCAGTTTACAGGGGGCAGGGAATTCACCCCTCCACTTT
TRBD1,NA,TRBV4-1,TRBJ1-2,CASSAIGTDYGYTF,TGCGCCAGCAGCGCAATTGGGACAGATTATGGCTACACCTTC
NA,NA,TRBV12-3/TRBV12-4,TRBJ1-3,CASAQGTVRGNTIYF,TGTGCCAGCGCTCAAGGGACGGTTCGGGGAAACACCATATATTTT
TRBD2,NA,TRBV7-8,TRBJ2-3,CASSYRTSGGSTDTQYF,TGTGCCAGCAGCTACCGGACTAGCGGGGGGTCCACAGATACGCAGTATTTT
TRBD1,NA,TRBV11-2,TRBJ2-7,CASSLGGLQGAGEQYF,TGTGCCAGCAGCTTAGGAGGTTTACAGGGGGCCGGCGAGCAGTACTTC
NA,NA,TRBV28,TRBJ1-5,CASSPSLGRNQPQHF,TGTGCCAGCAGTCCGTCCCTGGGCCGCAATCAGCCCCAGCATTTT
NA,once,TRBV25-1,TRBJ1-6,CASSDPSSYNSPLHF,TGTGCCAGCAGTGACCCGAGCTCCTATAATTCACCCCTCCACTTT
TRBD1,once,TRBV27,TRBJ1-3,CASSNVGTGWDTIYF,TGTGCCAGCAGCAACGTCGGGACAGGGTGGGACACCATATATTTT
NA,NA,TRBV13,TRBJ2-7,CASTGGRGTYEQYF,TGTGCCAGCACCGGTGGAAGGGGCACCTACGAGCAGTACTTC
NA,NA,TRBV5-6,TRBJ2-7,CASSLGLSVSYEQYF,TGTGCCAGCAGCTTGGGCTTGTCTGTCTCCTACGAGCAGTACTTC
NA,NA,TRBV29-1,TRBJ2-4,CSAREGGVKNIQYF,TGCAGCGCCCGCGAGGGGGGGGTCAAAAACATTCAGTACTTC
NA,NA,TRBV19,TRBJ1-5,CASSIEIDTGRQPQHF,TGTGCCAGTAGTATAGAGATAGATACAGGGCGTCAGCCCCAGCATTTT
NA,NA,TRBV9,TRBJ2-5,CASSTRPGGGETQYF,TGTGCCAGCAGCACCCGGCCGGGGGGCGGGGAGACCCAGTACTTC
TRBD1,NA,TRBV18,TRBJ1-2,CASSPGQEFYYGYTF,TGTGCCAGCTCACCGGGACAGGAGTTCTACTATGGCTACACCTTC
NA,NA,TRBV2,TRBJ2-7,CASVSYEQYF,TGTGCCAGCGTCAGCTACGAGCAGTACTTC
TRBD2,NA,TRBV11-2,TRBJ2-1,CASSPAGGTSSYNEQFF,TGTGCCAGCAGTCCGGCGGGGGGGACGAGCTCCTACAATGAGCAGTTCTTC
TRBD1,NA,TRBV27,TRBJ2-7,CASSPGTGWSEQYF,TGTGCCAGCAGTCCCGGGACAGGGTGGTCCGAGCAGTACTTC
NA,NA,TRBV3-1,TRBJ1-1,CASSPGIGGTEAFF,TGTGCCAGCAGCCCGGGGATAGGTGGCACTGAAGCTTTCTTT
TRBD1,NA,TRBV3-1,TRBJ2-5,CASSRRKGIDREETQYF,TGTGCCAGCAGCCGGCGGAAGGGTATAGACAGGGAAGAGACCCAGTACTTC
TRBD1,NA,TRBV7-8,TRBJ2-7,CASSLPRDRGGYEQYF,TGTGCCAGCAGCTTGCCACGGGACAGGGGAGGGTACGAGCAGTACTTC
NA,NA,TRBV27,TRBJ2-1,CASSLRAPYNEQFF,TGTGCCAGCAGCCTCAGGGCCCCTTACAATGAGCAGTTCTTC
TRBD1,NA,TRBV13,TRBJ2-7,CASSSGTANEQYF,TGTGCCAGCAGCTCCGGGACAGCGAACGAGCAGTACTTC
NA,NA,TRBV7-6,TRBJ2-1,CASSHESGLSNEQFF,TGTGCCAGCAGCCATGAATCCGGCCTCAGCAATGAGCAGTTCTTC
TRBD2,NA,TRBV15,TRBJ2-3,CATSTSGGAADTQYF,TGTGCCACCAGCACTAGCGGGGGGGCAGCAGATACGCAGTATTTT
NA,NA,TRBV2,TRBJ2-7,CASSQVGGRSYEQYF,TGTGCCAGCAGCCAAGTAGGGGGTCGCTCCTACGAGCAGTACTTC
NA,NA,TRBV11-2,TRBJ2-5,CASTSGGARETQYF,TGTGCCAGCACCTCAGGGGGGGCCCGAGAGACCCAGTACTTC
NA,NA,TRBV6-2/TRBV6-3,TRBJ1-2,CASSYSDDGYTF,TGTGCCAGCAGTTACTCGGACGATGGCTACACCTTC
NA,NA,TRBV9,TRBJ1-5,CASSVDDSNQPQHF,TGTGCCAGCAGCGTGGACGATAGCAATCAGCCCCAGCATTTT
NA,NA,TRBV15,TRBJ1-6,CATSRVVLNSPLHF,TGTGCCACCAGCAGAGTTGTCCTTAATTCACCCCTCCACTTT
TRBD1,NA,TRBV18,TRBJ2-7,CASSPSPGQGASYEQYF,TGTGCCAGCTCACCATCCCCGGGACAGGGGGCGTCCTACGAGCAGTACTTC
TRBD2,NA,TRBV12-3/TRBV12-4,TRBJ2-1,CASRRGSGYNEQFF,TGTGCCAGCAGACGGGGTAGCGGGTACAATGAGCAGTTCTTC
NA,NA,TRBV29-1,TRBJ1-1,CSVGHGEGTEAFF,TGCAGCGTTGGACACGGGGAAGGAACTGAAGCTTTCTTT